What follows describes a single T cell receptor (beta chain). The data originate from a study of blood T cell repertoires in COVID-19. Study-wide background: Italy, Spain and the United States were the sources of the convalescent and acute COVID-19 samples. PBMCs, B-cell-depleted T cells, or T cells were the source of the cDNA or gDNA that made up the material.

Authors' data handling: Quantification of nucleated cells was approximated via reference gene primer amplification. The repertoire was sequenced with immunoSEQ multiplex PCR; TCRdb's copy has only in-frame clones and lacks some. The DNA gave D and trimming, while V, J and clone size come from that table. The sample shows 100,000 to 150,000 clones, roughly 86% of them seen only once. The germline V gene has CDR1 SGDLS and CDR2 YYNGEE. This CDR3 spans 14 amino acids. With 3 bases removed from V and 7 bases from J, the gap between germline ends came to 14 bases. The clonotype was recovered from a human donor in a cohort sampled during active COVID-19. The chain has TRBV9 and TRBJ1-5; TRBD1 might be the D (5 bases). Sequencing used peripheral blood. This CDR3 is CASSAGTGGQPQHF. CDR3 bases: TGTGCCAGCAGCGCAGGGACGGGGGGACAGCCCCAGCATTTT.